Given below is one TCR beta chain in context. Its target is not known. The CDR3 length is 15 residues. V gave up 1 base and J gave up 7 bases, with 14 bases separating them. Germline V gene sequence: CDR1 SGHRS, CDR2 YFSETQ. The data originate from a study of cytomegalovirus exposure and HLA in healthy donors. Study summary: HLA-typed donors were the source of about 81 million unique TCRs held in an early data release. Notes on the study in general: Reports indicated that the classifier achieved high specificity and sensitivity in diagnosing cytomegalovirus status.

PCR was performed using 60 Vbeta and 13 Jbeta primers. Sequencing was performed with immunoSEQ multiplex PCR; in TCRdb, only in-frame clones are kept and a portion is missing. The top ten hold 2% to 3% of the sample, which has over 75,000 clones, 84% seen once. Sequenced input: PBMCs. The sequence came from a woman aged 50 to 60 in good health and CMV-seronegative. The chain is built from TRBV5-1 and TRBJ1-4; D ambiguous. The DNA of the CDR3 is TGCGCCAGCAGCTTGAGTTTACAATCTAGTGAAAAACTGTTTTTT. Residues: CASSLSLQSSEKLFF.